This T cell receptor beta chain appears in the sequencing data of a study of shared clonotypes between healthy human individuals. Points from the study as a whole: It was expected that sequencing depth would affect clonotype sharing among donors.

In the authors' workflow: There were no quality scores in the junction-only immunoSEQ sequences, so filtering differed. Some clones are missing from TCRdb's copy, which holds only in-frame ones; the method was immunoSEQ multiplex PCR. The V and J calls and clone size come from that table; D and trimming were worked out from the DNA. This sample has roughly 1,800,000 clones, with about 95% found just once. The germline V and J ends were trimmed by 4 bases and 11 bases, with 14 bases remaining between them. This CDR3 region has 12 residues. Germline assignment: CDR1 SEHNR and CDR2 FQNEAQ (reference sequence). In the case of this clone: Its specificity is not known.

Naive-designated CD8 cells lacked CD45RO, were positively enriched for CCR7, and omitted terminally differentiated effector memory CD45RA+ cells. This chain links TRBV7-9 with TRBJ1-1; no clear D. The sequenced sample consisted of naive CD8+ T cells sorted from blood. The TCR comes from a young man in good health. The CDR3 reads CASSSWVAEAFF. CDR3 in DNA: TGTGCCAGCAGCTCGTGGGTGGCAGAGGCTTTCTTT.